These 7 T cell receptor beta chains came from one sample sequenced in a study of T-cell memory formation after mild COVID-19. A single record per CDR3 protein comes from TCRdb applying MiXCR to the 5' RACE reads. The repertoire holds 35,000 to 50,000 distinct CDR3 sequences, with around 6.1% as singletons. The sequenced sample was PBMCs or a T cell subset sorted from them (not recorded which). The receptors were gathered from an adult who had mild COVID-19 (a few samples of this study predate the infection). Cell type and time point are not known.

In this sample, this clonotype turned up many times. This rearrangement joins TRBV5-1 to TRBJ2-2; D call uncertain. Germline V lookup: CDR1 SGHRS, CDR2 YFSETQ. This CDR3 region has 16 residues. The V end was cut by 0 bases, the J end by 2 bases, with 11 bases between. The CDR3: CASSLDSAKNTGELFF. Written as DNA, the CDR3 is TGCGCCAGCAGCTTGGATTCGGCTAAAAACACCGGGGAGCTGTTTTTT.

This clonotype was seen at least ten times. The chain uses TRBV7-9 and TRBJ2-7; possible D gene TRBD1, 6 bases. The V and J ends lost 5 bases and 7 bases respectively, with 12 bases between them. This CDR3 has 12 residues. CDR1 is SEHNR and CDR2 is FQNEAQ in the germline V gene (reference sequence). In nucleotides, the CDR3 is TGTGCCAGCAGCATACAGGGTTGGGAGCAGTACTTC. Translated, it gives CASSIQGWEQYF.

The rearrangement links TRBV6-5 to TRBJ2-1, with 9 bases matching TRBD2. V shed 5 bases and J 7 bases; nucleotides not matched to a gene: 12. The CDR3 spans 16 residues. CDR1 is MNHEY and CDR2 is SVGAGI in the germline V gene. In DNA form, the CDR3 reads TGTGCCAGCAGTCCCGTTCCAACTAGCGGGTATAATGAGCAGTTCTTC. Translation: CASSPVPTSGYNEQFF.

At least ten counts were recorded for this clonotype. The V gene is TRBV5-1, the J gene TRBJ2-7, with a tentative D call TRBD2 (5 bases). V was shortened by 4 bases and J by 2 bases, with 10 bases between the two germline ends. The CDR3 has 13 residues. Germline CDR1 reads SGHRS; CDR2 reads YFSETQ. The CDR3 DNA follows: TGCGCCAGCAGCACCGGGGTCACCTACGAGCAGTACTTC. Translating it yields CASSTGVTYEQYF.

This clonotype was recorded a few times. The chain uses TRBV7-2 and TRBJ1-6; D not certain. The V and J ends lost 3 bases and 4 bases respectively, with 7 bases between them. Germline CDR1 SGHTA, CDR2 FQGNSA. This CDR3 is 14 amino acids long. This CDR3 is CASSLRAYNSPLHF. For the CDR3, the DNA is TGTGCCAGCAGCTTGAGGGCTTATAATTCACCCCTCCACTTT. Filled out from reference TRBV7-2 and TRBJ1-6, the complete variable domain reads GAGVSQSPSNKVTEKGKDVELRCDPISGHTALYWYRQSLGQGLEFLIYFQGNSAPDKSGLPSDRFSAERTGGSVSTLTIQRTQQEDSAVYLCASSLRAYNSPLHFGNGTRLTVT.

At least ten counts were recorded for this clonotype. V is TRBV5-1 and J is TRBJ2-2; weak D call: TRBD1 (6 bases). Germline lookup yields CDR1 SGHRS and CDR2 YFSETQ. V was pared by 4 bases and J by 6 bases, with 13 bases between. The CDR3 totals 14 residues. CDR3 nucleotides: TGCGCCAGCAGCCTAGGGGGAGATCCCGGGGAGCTGTTTTTT. Translation gives CASSLGGDPGELFF.

This clonotype was recorded many times. The chain has TRBV6-2 or TRBV6-3 and TRBJ2-5; 14 nucleotides match TRBD2. V dropped 6 bases and J dropped 4; count of bases not matched to a gene: 7. CDR1 and CDR2 (germline): MNHEY, SVGEGT. The CDR3 is 16 amino acids. CDR3 in DNA: TGTGCCAGCAGCCACGGACTAGCGGGAGGTATAGAGACCCAGTACTTC. It translates to CASSHGLAGGIETQYF.